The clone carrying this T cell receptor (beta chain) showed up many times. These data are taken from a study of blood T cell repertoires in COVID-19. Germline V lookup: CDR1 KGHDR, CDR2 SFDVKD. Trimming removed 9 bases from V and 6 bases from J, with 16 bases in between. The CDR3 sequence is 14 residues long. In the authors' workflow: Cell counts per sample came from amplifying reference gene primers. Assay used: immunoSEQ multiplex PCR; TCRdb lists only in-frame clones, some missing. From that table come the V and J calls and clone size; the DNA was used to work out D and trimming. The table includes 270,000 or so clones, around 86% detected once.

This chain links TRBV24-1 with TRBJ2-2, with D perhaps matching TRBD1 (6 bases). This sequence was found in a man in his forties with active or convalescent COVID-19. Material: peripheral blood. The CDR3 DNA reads TGTGCCACCCAGGGGCTCCATATCGCCGGGGAGCTGTTTTTT. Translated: CATQGLHIAGELFF.